This T cell receptor (beta chain) was profiled in a study of high-grade serous ovarian cancer treatment subgroups. Whole-study context: Samples averaged around 14,000 reads and several thousand unique TCR beta rearrangements.

Tumor tissue was taken before any definitive surgery or chemotherapy was given. Assay: immunoSEQ multiplex PCR; the TCRdb copy retains only in-frame clones and omits some. Seen here are fewer than 35,000 clones, around 80% observed once, and the top ten hold roughly 2.2%. Trimming removed 3 bases from V and 2 bases from J, with 11 bases in between. CDR1 is MGHRA and CDR2 is YSYEKL in the germline V gene. The CDR3 is 14 amino acids. The specimen was tumor tissue. This TCR came from a human donor with high-grade serous ovarian cancer. V is TRBV4-1 and J is TRBJ2-7; D is possibly TRBD1 or TRBD2 (5 bases each). DNA for the CDR3: TGCGCCAGCAGCCACAGGGACGGCGCCTACGAGCAGTACTTC. Translating gives CASSHRDGAYEQYF.